This entry lists 11 T cell receptor beta chains sequenced from one sample in a study. TCRdb re-analysed the reads in MiXCR, keeping a single row per CDR3 protein. Altogether roughly 970 distinct CDR3 sequences are present, approximately 23% being singletons, with the ten largest covering less than 40%. The sample consisted of CD8+ T cells (not recorded whether cultured). The receptors here all came from a male donor.

By share of the sample, this clonotype is medium-sized. A much bigger clone sits one base away, suggesting this may be a read error. The chain employs TRBV28 and TRBJ1-2; possible D gene TRBD1, 6 bases. The V gene lost 3 bases and the J gene lost 7 bases, with 21 bases spanning the gap. The CDR3 has 16 residues. The germline CDR1 and CDR2 sequences are MDHEN and SYDVKM. The CDR3 reads CASSFIGLSGAGGYTF. The CDR3 nucleotides are TGTGCCAGCAGTTTTATCGGCCTCTCGGGGGCTGGTGGCTACACCTTC.

This clonotype is medium-sized. The gene calls are TRBV20-1 and TRBJ1-1; maybe TRBD1 (6 bases). CDR3 size: 12 residues. CDR1 is DFQATT, CDR2 SNEGSKA, per germline (reference sequence). V lost 5 bases, J lost 3 bases, and 10 bases lay in between. CDR3 amino acids: CSAGRTDTEAFF. The CDR3 nucleotides read TGCAGTGCTGGTAGGACAGACACTGAAGCTTTCTTT.

In regard to this clonotype: The germline gene is not matched at one end of the junction; a read error may be the cause. The CDR3 nucleotides read TGTGCCAGCAGTTCGGGACTAGCGGGGGGGCGGGACACAGATACGAAGTATTTT. It codes for CASSSGLAGGRDTDTKYF. This chain connects TRBV6-5 to TRBJ2-3, with 16 bases that match TRBD2. The CDR3 covers 18 residues. Germline CDR1 MNHEY, CDR2 SVGAGI.

By sample share, this clonotype is medium-sized. The chain is built from TRBV28 and TRBJ2-1; tentatively, D is TRBD2 (5 bases). Trimming shortened V by 2 bases and J by 4 bases, and 12 bases separated the two germline ends. The germline gives CDR1 MDHEN, CDR2 SYDVKM. The CDR3 has 15 amino acids. CDR3 residues: CASSLPERKYNEQFF. DNA for the CDR3: TGTGCCAGCAGTTTACCCGAGCGGAAGTACAATGAGCAGTTCTTC.

By frequency in the sample, this clonotype is medium-sized. V gene TRBV6-6 combines with J gene TRBJ2-5; D unresolved. The V end was cut by 6 bases, the J end by 2 bases, with 7 bases between. This CDR3 comprises 12 residues. The germline V gene encodes CDR1 MNHNY and CDR2 SVGAGI (reference sequence). CDR3 sequence: CASSSLQETQYF. The CDR3 coding sequence is TGTGCCAGCAGCAGTCTTCAAGAGACCCAGTACTTC.

Note on this clonotype: At one boundary the junction diverges from the germline segment, which might be a read error. This chain joins TRBV15 and TRBJ2-1, with a tentative D call TRBD1 (5 bases). In germline, CDR1 is LNHNV, CDR2 YYDKDF (reference sequence). CDR3 length: 14 residues. The CDR3 loop is CANSRGKGDNEQFF. CDR3 coding DNA: TGTGCCAACAGCAGAGGAAAAGGGGACAATGAGCAGTTCTTC.

This clonotype was seen a single time. This clone may be a read error of a much larger clone one base away. The chain couples TRBV7-8 to TRBJ2-5; D not resolved. Looked up from germline, CDR1 is SGHVS and CDR2 is FQNEAQ. The CDR3 sequence is 13 residues long. The CDR3 region has the DNA TGTGCCAGCAGCCCAGCATACCAAGAGACCCAGTGCTTC. As protein: CASSPAYQETQCF.

This clonotype was counted only a few times. The chain links TRBV6-5 to TRBJ2-7; D not resolved. V lost 6 bases, J lost 3 bases, and 15 bases lay in between. This CDR3 is built from 14 residues. Germline V gives CDR1 MNHEY, CDR2 SVGAGI. The CDR3 DNA follows: TGTGCCAGCAGCCCCCACGCCCCCGGCTACGAGCAGTACTTC. Its protein product is CASSPHAPGYEQYF.

As regards this clonotype: This sequence may be a read error, since a much larger clone differs from it by one base. The chain is built from TRBV2 and TRBJ1-2; possible D gene TRBD1, 5 bases. V gave up 7 bases and J gave up 7 bases, with 16 bases separating them. Germline CDR1 is SNHLY and CDR2 is FYNNEI. The CDR3 is made up of 13 amino acids. For the CDR3, the DNA is TGTGCCAGCACCGGGGGGGGTTTGTCTGGCTACACCTTC. Encoded protein: CASTGGGLSGYTF.

J is TRBJ1-5 and V is TRBV12-3 or TRBV12-4; 8 bases match TRBD1. CDR3 length equals 15 residues. V shed 5 bases and J 9 bases; nucleotides not matched to a gene: 12. The CDR3 DNA sequence: TGTGCCAGCAGTGGCCGGGACAGGCCCACGGGGCCCCAGCATTTT. Protein: CASSGRDRPTGPQHF.

By share of the sample, this clonotype is medium-sized. The J gene is TRBJ1-6, the V gene TRBV27; TRBD1 agrees at 7 bases. Germline-derived CDR1 and CDR2 are MNHEY and SMNVEV (reference sequence). The CDR3 has 15 amino acids. Germline trimming cut 6 bases from V and 0 bases from J; bases unmatched to any gene: 2. This chain's CDR3 is CASRWDSSYNSPLHF. CDR3 nucleotides: TGTGCCAGCAGATGGGACAGCTCCTATAATTCACCCCTCCACTTT.